These 23 T cell receptor beta chains came from one sample sequenced in a study of cytomegalovirus exposure and HLA in healthy donors. In the PCR, 60 Vbeta and 13 Jbeta primers were used. Generated by immunoSEQ multiplex PCR, the TCRdb table keeps only in-frame clones and is missing some. The sample contains around 190,000 clones, 70% to 80% of which appear only once. Sequencing was carried out using PBMCs. Source of these receptors: a young woman in good health and CMV-seropositive.

There are a few counts of this clone. V and J are TRBV5-1 and TRBJ2-3, with TRBD2 as a possible D gene (6 bases). The CDR3 has 16 residues. V lost 0 bases, J lost 2 bases, and 13 bases lay in between. Germline CDR1 and CDR2: SGHRS and YFSETQ. Here the CDR3 DNA reads TGCGCCAGCAGCTTGGCGCGGCGGGGCTCCACAGATACGCAGTATTTT. This encodes CASSLARRGSTDTQYF.

The CDR3, as DNA: TGTGCCAGCAGCCCGGACATTTACAATGAGCAGTTCTTC. It yields the protein CASSPDIYNEQFF. This rearrangement joins TRBV11-2 to TRBJ2-1, with D tentatively TRBD1 (5 bases). V lost 5 bases and J lost 4, with 9 bases in between. The germline V gene encodes CDR1 SGHAT and CDR2 FQNNGV. The CDR3 runs to 13 residues. Together with reference TRBV11-2 and TRBJ2-1, the CDR3 gives the full variable domain: EAGVAQSPRYKIIEKRQSVAFWCNPISGHATLYWYQQILGQGPKLLIQFQNNGVVDDSQLPKDRFSAERLKGVDSTLKIQPAKLEDSAVYLCASSPDIYNEQFFGPGTRLTVL.

The chain links TRBV6-5 to TRBJ2-5, with 7 bases lining up with TRBD1. V lost 5 bases to trimming and J lost 1 base; unmatched junction nucleotides: 4. Germline V gives CDR1 MNHEY, CDR2 SVGAGI. The CDR3 has 14 residues. CDR3 coding DNA: TGTGCCAGCAGTAAACAGGGGAGCCAAGAGACCCAGTACTTC. The encoded protein is CASSKQGSQETQYF.

The rearrangement links TRBV7-9 to TRBJ2-7; 7 bases agree with TRBD1. The CDR3 is 14 residues long. The V and J ends lost 4 bases and 5 bases, in that order; junction bases with no gene match: 8. Germline CDR1 and CDR2: SEHNR and FQNEAQ (reference sequence). The CDR3 sequence is CASSSRDRRHEQYF. CDR3 nucleotides: TGTGCCAGCAGCTCCCGGGACAGAAGACACGAGCAGTACTTC.

The chain couples TRBV25-1 to TRBJ2-1; tentative D call: TRBD1 (6 bases). Germline V gene data show CDR1 as MGHDK and CDR2 as SYGVNS. The CDR3 is 14 amino acids. Trimming shortened V by 1 base and J by 4 bases, and 8 bases separated the two germline ends. The CDR3 reads CASSEFGQYNEQFF. CDR3 nucleotide sequence: TGTGCCAGCAGTGAATTCGGACAGTACAATGAGCAGTTCTTC.

The genes are TRBV29-1 and TRBJ2-2; 8 bases are shared with TRBD1. V was clipped by 7 bases and J by 0 bases; unmatched bases: 7. Germline V lookup: CDR1 SQVTM, CDR2 ANQGSEA. The CDR3 has 15 residues. Here the CDR3 reads CSARQGPANTGELFF. CDR3 DNA sequence: TGCAGCGCCAGACAGGGGCCGGCGAACACCGGGGAGCTGTTTTTT.

The CDR3 here is CASSQTLAGGEPSPYNEQFF. The CDR3, as DNA: TGCGCCAGCAGCCAGACCCTAGCGGGGGGGGAACCCTCCCCCTACAATGAGCAGTTCTTC. J is TRBJ2-1 and V is TRBV4-1; 12 bases are shared with TRBD2. This CDR3 contains 20 residues. Germline-derived CDR1 and CDR2 are MGHRA and YSYEKL. V was pared by 3 bases and J by 2 bases, with 14 bases of the junction left unmatched.

The V and J genes are TRBV11-1 and TRBJ2-5; D unclear. The CDR3 totals 13 residues. From germline, CDR1 is SGHAT and CDR2 FQDESV (reference sequence). V was trimmed by 3 bases and J by 5 bases, leaving 10 bases between them. The CDR3 loop is CASSFYQAETQYF. Written as DNA, the CDR3 is TGTGCCAGCAGCTTCTACCAGGCGGAGACCCAGTACTTC.

This clone was found once. The chain links TRBV6-4 to TRBJ2-3; 10 bases fit TRBD2. The germline gives CDR1 MRHNA, CDR2 SNTAGT. The trim removed 5 bases at V and 6 bases at J, leaving 11 bases unmatched. This CDR3 region has 16 residues. As DNA, the CDR3 is TGTGCCAGCAGTCCGACCAGCGGGGGGGCGAGTGATACGCAGTATTTT. Translating gives CASSPTSGGASDTQYF.

This clone was detected a few times. The chain combines TRBV11-3 with TRBJ1-3; 9 bases align to TRBD1. The trim removed 4 bases at V and 4 bases at J, leaving 5 bases unmatched. This CDR3 comprises 15 residues. CDR1 is SGHNT, CDR2 YENEEA, per germline. This CDR3 reads CASSSTGGYGNTIYF. DNA of the CDR3: TGTGCCAGCAGCTCGACAGGGGGTTACGGAAACACCATATATTTT.

The chain employs TRBV4-2 and TRBJ2-1; 7 bases map to TRBD2. Germline loops: CDR1 LGHNA, CDR2 YNFKEQ. Losses at the gene ends were 0 bases for V and 8 bases for J; bases not matched to a gene: 13. The CDR3 is 17 amino acids. Written as DNA, the CDR3 is TGTGCCAGCAGCCAAGATAAAGCCTTTGGGCTAGCGGATGAGCAGTTCTTC. Encoded protein: CASSQDKAFGLADEQFF.

The chain combines TRBV15 with TRBJ1-2; D might be TRBD1 (5 bases). CDR1 LNHNV and CDR2 YYDKDF come from the germline V gene (reference sequence). This CDR3 has 16 amino acids. Between the trimmed V and J ends, which lost 4 bases and 5 bases, there was a span of 20 bases. CDR3 DNA sequence: TGTGCCACCAGCAAATCGGGGGTTTTAGACGGATATGGCTACACCTTC. Translating gives CATSKSGVLDGYGYTF.

This sequence joins TRBV6-6 and TRBJ1-1, with D possibly being TRBD1 (5 bases). V was shortened by 5 bases and J by 6 bases, with 13 bases between the two germline ends. Germline V gene sequence: CDR1 MNHNY, CDR2 SVGAGI (reference sequence). The length of the CDR3 is 13 residues. CDR3 region: CASSNIRGSEAFF. The CDR3 DNA is TGTGCCAGCAGTAACATAAGGGGCTCTGAAGCTTTCTTT.

This chain connects TRBV6-5 to TRBJ1-1; D remains ambiguous. Germline CDR1 is MNHEY and CDR2 is SVGAGI. This CDR3 spans 15 amino acids. The germline V and J ends were trimmed by 4 bases and 5 bases, with 17 bases remaining between them. The CDR3 spells CASSLGGSGGTEAFF. CDR3 nucleotide sequence: TGTGCCAGCAGTTTGGGTGGGTCGGGAGGGACTGAAGCTTTCTTT.

With regard to this clone: Other DNA sequences in this sample translate to the same CDR3. This chain uses TRBV11-3 with TRBJ2-5; tentative D call: TRBD1 (5 bases). Trimming cost V 2 bases and J 5 bases, with 15 bases left between them. The germline V gene encodes CDR1 SGHNT and CDR2 YENEEA. The CDR3 consists of 15 residues. In DNA, the CDR3 is TGTGCCAGCAGCTTACAGGGCTACCCCCGTGAGACCCAGTACTTC. This codes for CASSLQGYPRETQYF.

V and J are TRBV5-1 and TRBJ2-1; no clear D gene. Germline V CDR1 and CDR2: SGHRS, YFSETQ. Deletions cut 0 bases from V and 9 bases from J, with 16 bases between. The CDR3 spans 15 residues. The CDR3 spells CASSLGVGLAVEQFF. The CDR3, as DNA: TGCGCCAGCAGCTTGGGGGTGGGCCTGGCAGTTGAGCAGTTCTTC.

The J gene is TRBJ2-7, the V gene TRBV2; 9 bases match TRBD2. Germline V gene lookup returns CDR1 SNHLY and CDR2 FYNNEI. The CDR3 extends over 15 amino acids. V shed 6 bases, J shed 4 bases, and the junction held 10 bases outside the gene matches. In DNA form, the CDR3 reads TGTGCCAGCAGCGACCCCCTAGCGGGGAATTACGAGCAGTACTTC. Protein: CASSDPLAGNYEQYF.

In this sample, this clone turned up once. The rearrangement uses TRBV10-3 and TRBJ1-2, with TRBD1 identical over 7 bases. CDR1 is ENHRY and CDR2 is SYGVKD in the germline V gene. This CDR3 has 14 amino acids. The junction had 10 bases not matched to a gene; V was cut back by 6 bases and J by 6 bases. CDR3 region: CAISDRVAWDGYTF. The CDR3 region has the DNA TGTGCCATCAGCGACAGGGTCGCTTGGGATGGCTACACCTTC.

The gene calls are TRBV7-2 and TRBJ1-5; D is uncertain. Germline CDR1 SGHTA, CDR2 FQGNSA. The CDR3 extends over 14 amino acids. The V and J ends lost 2 bases and 2 bases respectively, with 7 bases between them. CDR3 amino acids: CASSLLGGNQPQHF. In DNA, the CDR3 is TGTGCCAGCAGCTTACTGGGAGGCAATCAGCCCCAGCATTTT.

This sequence joins TRBV6-5 and TRBJ2-7; TRBD2 aligns across 7 bases. Germline trimming cut 6 bases from V and 0 bases from J; bases unmatched to any gene: 5. The germline CDR1 and CDR2 sequences are MNHEY and SVGAGI. This CDR3 comprises 14 residues. The CDR3 protein is CASRSSGNSYEQYF. The CDR3, as DNA: TGTGCCAGCAGGTCTAGCGGTAACTCCTACGAGCAGTACTTC.

The rearrangement uses TRBV4-1 and TRBJ2-1, with D perhaps TRBD2 (6 bases). Germline V gives CDR1 MGHRA, CDR2 YSYEKL. V lost 2 bases to trimming and J lost 7 bases, with 24 bases between them. The CDR3 covers 18 residues. CDR3 DNA sequence: TGCGCCAGCAGCCAAAACCCGAAACTAGCATTCTTTTTTAATGAGCAGTTCTTC. Translating it yields CASSQNPKLAFFFNEQFF.

The sample holds a few counts of this clone. The chain couples TRBV5-6 to TRBJ1-1; 7 positions match TRBD1. The CDR3 is made up of 14 amino acids. Losses at the gene ends were 2 bases for V and 4 bases for J; bases not matched to a gene: 5. The germline gives CDR1 SGHDT, CDR2 YYEEEE. The DNA for the CDR3 is TGTGCCAGCAGCTTAAGCCCAGGGGGCACTGAAGCTTTCTTT. Translated, it gives CASSLSPGGTEAFF.

The chain uses TRBV5-6 and TRBJ2-5; D unclear. Trimming stripped 4 bases from V and 4 bases from J, with 5 bases between. The germline V gene has CDR1 SGHDT and CDR2 YYEEEE. The CDR3 runs 11 residues. For the CDR3, the DNA is TGTGCCAGCAGCACAAGAGAGACCCAGTACTTC. This gives the protein CASSTRETQYF.